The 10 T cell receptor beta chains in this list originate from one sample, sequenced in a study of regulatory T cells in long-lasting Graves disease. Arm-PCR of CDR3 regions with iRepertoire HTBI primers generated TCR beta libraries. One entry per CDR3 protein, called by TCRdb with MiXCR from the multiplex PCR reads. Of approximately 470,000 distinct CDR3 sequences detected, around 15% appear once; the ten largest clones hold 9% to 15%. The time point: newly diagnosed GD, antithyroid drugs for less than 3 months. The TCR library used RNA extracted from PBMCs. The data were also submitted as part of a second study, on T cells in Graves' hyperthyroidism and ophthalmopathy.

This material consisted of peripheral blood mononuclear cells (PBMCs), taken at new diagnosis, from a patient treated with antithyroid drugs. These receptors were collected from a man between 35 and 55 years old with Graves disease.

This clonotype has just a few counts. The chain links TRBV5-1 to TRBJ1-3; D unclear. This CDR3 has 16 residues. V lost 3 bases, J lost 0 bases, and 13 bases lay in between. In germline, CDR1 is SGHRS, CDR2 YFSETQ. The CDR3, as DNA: TGCGCCAGCAGCTATGCCCGGCTGGGCTCTGGAAACACCATATATTTT. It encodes CASSYARLGSGNTIYF.

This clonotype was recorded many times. CDR3 nucleotides: TGCAGCGTTGATAAAGGTAGCGGGGGCTACAATGAGCAGTTCTTC. As protein: CSVDKGSGGYNEQFF. The V gene is TRBV29-1, the J gene TRBJ2-1; 9 bases fit TRBD2. In germline, CDR1 is SQVTM, CDR2 ANQGSEA. The V gene end was trimmed by 3 bases and the J gene end by 3 bases; junction bases not matched to a gene: 6. The CDR3 length is 15 residues.

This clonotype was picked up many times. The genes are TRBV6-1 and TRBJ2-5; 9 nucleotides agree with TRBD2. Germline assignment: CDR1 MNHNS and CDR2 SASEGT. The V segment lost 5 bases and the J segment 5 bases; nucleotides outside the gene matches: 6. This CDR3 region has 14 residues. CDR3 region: CASSRREGVETQYF. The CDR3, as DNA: TGTGCCAGCAGTCGGCGGGAGGGGGTGGAGACCCAGTACTTC.

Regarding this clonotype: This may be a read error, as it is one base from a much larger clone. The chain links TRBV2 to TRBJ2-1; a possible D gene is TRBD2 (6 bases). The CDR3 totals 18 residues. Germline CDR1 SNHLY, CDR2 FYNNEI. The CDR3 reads CASSLSGWDPSSYNEQSF. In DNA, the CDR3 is TGTGCCAGCAGTTTAAGCGGGTGGGACCCGAGCTCCTACAATGAGCAGTCCTTC.

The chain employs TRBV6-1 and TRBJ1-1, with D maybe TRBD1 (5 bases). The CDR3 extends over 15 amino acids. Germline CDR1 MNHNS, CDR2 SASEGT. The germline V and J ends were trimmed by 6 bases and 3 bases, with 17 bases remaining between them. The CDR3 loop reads CASSPGLAGDTEAFF. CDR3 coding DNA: TGTGCCAGCAGCCCAGGACTGGCGGGGGACACTGAAGCTTTCTTT.

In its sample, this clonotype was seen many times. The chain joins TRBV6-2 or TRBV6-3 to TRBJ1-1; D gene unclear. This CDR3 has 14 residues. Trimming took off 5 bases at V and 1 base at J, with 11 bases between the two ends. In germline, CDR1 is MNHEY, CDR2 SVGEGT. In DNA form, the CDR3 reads TGTGCCAGCAGTGAAAACCGGGGGAACACTGAAGCTTTCTTT. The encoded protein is CASSENRGNTEAFF.

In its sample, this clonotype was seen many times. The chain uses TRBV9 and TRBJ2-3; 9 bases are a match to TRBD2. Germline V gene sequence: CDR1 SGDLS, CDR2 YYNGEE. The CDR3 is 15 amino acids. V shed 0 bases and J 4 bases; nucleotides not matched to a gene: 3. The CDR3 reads CASSVAAGGPDTQYF. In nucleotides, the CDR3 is TGTGCCAGCAGCGTAGCGGCGGGAGGGCCAGATACGCAGTATTTT.

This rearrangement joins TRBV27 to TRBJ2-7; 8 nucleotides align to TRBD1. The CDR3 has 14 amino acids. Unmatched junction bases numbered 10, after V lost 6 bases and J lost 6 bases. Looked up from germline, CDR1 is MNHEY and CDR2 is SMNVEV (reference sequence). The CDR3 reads CASRGRAGGVEQYF. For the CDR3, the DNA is TGTGCCAGCAGGGGGCGGGCAGGGGGCGTCGAGCAGTACTTC.

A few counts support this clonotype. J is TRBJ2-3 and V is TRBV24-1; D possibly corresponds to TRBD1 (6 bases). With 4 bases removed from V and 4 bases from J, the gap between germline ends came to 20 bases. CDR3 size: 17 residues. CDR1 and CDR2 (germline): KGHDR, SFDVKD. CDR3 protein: CATSEPRTSEGADTQYF. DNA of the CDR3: TGTGCCACCAGTGAACCTAGGACCTCCGAGGGGGCAGATACGCAGTATTTT.

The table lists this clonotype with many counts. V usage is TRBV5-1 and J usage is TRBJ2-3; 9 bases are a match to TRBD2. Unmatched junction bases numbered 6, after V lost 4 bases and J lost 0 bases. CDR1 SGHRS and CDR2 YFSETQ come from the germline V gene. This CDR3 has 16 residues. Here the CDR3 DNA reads TGCGCCAGCAGCCCGTCGACTAGCGGCAGCACAGATACGCAGTATTTT. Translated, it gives CASSPSTSGSTDTQYF.